These 7 T cell receptor beta chains originate from one sample sequenced in a study of T cell changes during pregnancy in multiple sclerosis. TCRdb keeps only in-frame clones here, not all; method: immunoSEQ multiplex PCR. The sample includes under 55,000 clones, roughly 93% of them seen just once. Specimen: peripheral blood, collected in the second trimester of pregnancy. These receptors all stem from a female donor with multiple sclerosis, enrolled in a pregnancy study.

The rearrangement uses TRBV27 and TRBJ1-2, with D unresolved. Trimming took off 6 bases at V and 8 bases at J, with 13 bases between the two ends. The CDR3 totals 12 residues. Germline lookup yields CDR1 MNHEY and CDR2 SMNVEV (reference sequence). CDR3 loop: CASSLLTEGYTF. CDR3 in DNA: TGTGCCAGCAGCCTACTTACGGAGGGCTACACCTTC.

This chain uses TRBV9 with TRBJ2-3; D possibly corresponds to TRBD2 (7 bases). CDR3 length equals 17 residues. Trimming took 0 bases from V and 6 from J, leaving 20 bases between them. Germline assignment: CDR1 SGDLS and CDR2 YYNGEE. CDR3 loop: CASSVVPSGGGGDTQYF. The CDR3 nucleotides are TGTGCCAGCAGCGTAGTCCCCTCGGGAGGAGGGGGGGATACGCAGTATTTT. Based on the CDR3 plus reference TRBV9 and TRBJ2-3, the full variable domain is DSGVTQTPKHLITATGQRVTLRCSPRSGDLSVYWYQQSLDQGLQFLIQYYNGEERAKGNILERFSAQQFPDLHSELNLSSLELGDSALYFCASSVVPSGGGGDTQYFGPGTRLTVL.

V is TRBV14 and J is TRBJ1-2; 9 nucleotides agree with TRBD1. The CDR3 consists of 15 residues. Unmatched junction bases numbered 6, after V lost 3 bases and J lost 4 bases. Germline V gene data show CDR1 as SGHDN and CDR2 as FVKESK. CDR3 in DNA: TGTGCCAGCAGCCACTTCTCGACAGGGGGCTATGGCTACACCTTC. This encodes CASSHFSTGGYGYTF. The whole variable domain, remainder taken from reference TRBV14 and TRBJ1-2, is EAGVTQFPSHSVIEKGQTVTLRCDPISGHDNLYWYRRVMGKEIKFLLHFVKESKQDESGMPNNRFLAERTGGTYSTLKVQPAELEDSGVYFCASSHFSTGGYGYTFGSGTRLTVV.

The V and J genes are TRBV18 and TRBJ1-5, with 11 bases that match TRBD1. CDR3 length: 15 amino acids. The junction had 7 bases not matched to a gene; V was cut back by 4 bases and J by 8 bases. The germline V gene has CDR1 KGHSH and CDR2 LQKENI. The CDR3 protein is CASSLRGTGGEPQHF. The CDR3 bases are TGTGCCAGCTCACTCCGTGGGACAGGGGGGGAGCCCCAGCATTTT.

This clone was detected once. The genes are TRBV5-4 and TRBJ2-6; unclear D gene. The CDR3 spans 15 residues. V lost 0 bases and J 0 bases, leaving 4 bases between the germline ends. CDR1 and CDR2 (germline): SGHNT, YYREEE (reference sequence). This CDR3 is CASSLEYSGANVLTF. As DNA, the CDR3 is TGTGCCAGCAGCTTGGAATACTCTGGGGCCAACGTCCTGACTTTC.

The chain has TRBV5-1 and TRBJ2-1; 8 nucleotides align to TRBD1. The CDR3 is 13 residues long. From germline, CDR1 is SGHRS and CDR2 YFSETQ. Trimming took 3 bases from V and 7 from J; bases not matched to a gene: 3. CDR3 residues: CASSSRQGNEQFF. The CDR3 DNA sequence: TGCGCCAGCAGCTCCCGACAGGGGAATGAGCAGTTCTTC.

This chain connects TRBV7-9 to TRBJ1-4; D call uncertain. Germline CDR1 is SEHNR and CDR2 is FQNEAQ (reference sequence). V gave up 4 bases and J gave up 5 bases, with 14 bases separating them. There are 15 residues in the CDR3. This chain's CDR3 is CASSSGLLSNEKLFF. The CDR3 DNA follows: TGTGCCAGCAGCTCTGGACTTCTAAGCAATGAAAAACTGTTTTTT.